The 28 T cell receptor beta chains reported below all come from one sample, sequenced in a study of T cell repertoires in cytomegalovirus infection. TCRdb independently ran MiXCR on the reads; one entry per CDR3 protein. The profile shows some 500,000 distinct CDR3 sequences, under 45% of them singletons. Antigens of these TCRs are unknown. The sequencing here drew on cultured PBMCs, taken from culture after CMV antigen stimulation. These receptors originate from a human donor in good health (CMV status not recorded). Some clones in this sample may be carry-over from other donors' samples.

The chain couples TRBV20-1 to TRBJ2-7, with D perhaps matching TRBD2 (5 bases). Germline CDR1 and CDR2: DFQATT and SNEGSKA (reference sequence). V dropped 1 base and J dropped 6 bases, with 19 bases sitting between them. There are 15 residues in the CDR3. The CDR3 DNA reads TGCAGTGCTAGAGGGGCTGGTGGAGCGGTCAGCGAGCAGTACTTC. Residues: CSARGAGGAVSEQYF.

The chain links TRBV19 to TRBJ1-3; D may be TRBD1 (6 bases). The CDR3 extends over 16 amino acids. V dropped 5 bases and J dropped 6 bases, with 20 bases sitting between them. CDR1 and CDR2 from the germline V gene are LNHDA and SQIVND (reference sequence). DNA for the CDR3: TGTGCCAGTAGTCCTGTTGAATTTACAGGGATAAACACCATATATTTT. It codes for CASSPVEFTGINTIYF.

This clonotype was observed a few times. V usage is TRBV2 and J usage is TRBJ1-5; a weak D match, TRBD1 (5 bases). The germline V gene has CDR1 SNHLY and CDR2 FYNNEI. Trimming took off 3 bases at V and 4 bases at J, with 10 bases between the two ends. This CDR3 is built from 14 residues. The DNA of the CDR3 is TGTGCCAGCAGTGAGACAGAGCCGAATCAGCCCCAGCATTTT. This codes for CASSETEPNQPQHF.

The chain combines TRBV7-2 with TRBJ2-1; 9 nucleotides align to TRBD2. Per the germline V gene, CDR1 is SGHTA and CDR2 is FQGNSA. Germline trimming cut 1 base from V and 8 bases from J; bases unmatched to any gene: 3. The CDR3 contains 14 residues. In DNA form, the CDR3 reads TGTGCCAGCAGCTTAGGTCTAGCGGGGTATGAGCAGTTCTTC. Translating it yields CASSLGLAGYEQFF.

This chain links TRBV4-2 with TRBJ1-5; TRBD1 might be the D (6 bases). Germline CDR1 LGHNA, CDR2 YNFKEQ. The CDR3 has 18 amino acids. Trimming took 1 base from V and 2 from J, leaving 18 bases between them. The CDR3 reads CASSQGALRTEGNQPQHF. The CDR3 nucleotides are TGTGCCAGCAGCCAAGGAGCACTTAGGACAGAAGGCAATCAGCCCCAGCATTTT.

This chain connects TRBV6-1 to TRBJ2-3; 7 nucleotides match TRBD1. The CDR3 is 17 amino acids. Trimming took 6 bases from V and 4 from J; bases not matched to a gene: 16. CDR1 MNHNS and CDR2 SASEGT come from the germline V gene. CDR3 nucleotides: TGTGCCAGCAGACCCTTGACGACAGGGCAGTGGTCAGATACGCAGTATTTT. Its protein product is CASRPLTTGQWSDTQYF.

This clonotype occurred many times. V gene TRBV7-6 combines with J gene TRBJ2-5; D might be TRBD2 (5 bases). Germline V gene data show CDR1 as SGHVS and CDR2 as FNYEAQ. Trimming shortened V by 5 bases and J by 9 bases, and 19 bases separated the two germline ends. The CDR3 is 14 residues long. The CDR3 nucleotides are TGTGCCAGCAGCCTCGGACCCCTGAAGAGGGCCCAGTACTTC. Translation: CASSLGPLKRAQYF.

The chain recombines TRBV7-4 with TRBJ2-3, with 8 positions matching TRBD2. The CDR3 has 14 residues. After removal of 4 bases from V and 3 bases from J, the junction contained 3 bases not matched to a gene. Germline V gene sequence: CDR1 SGHVT, CDR2 SQSDAQ. CDR3 protein: CASSSQRGTDTQYF. The CDR3 DNA reads TGTGCCAGCAGCTCTCAGCGGGGGACAGATACGCAGTATTTT.

The chain employs TRBV7-3 and TRBJ2-2, with TRBD2 matching over 13 bases. V dropped 10 bases and J dropped 3; count of bases not matched to a gene: 5. This CDR3 region has 15 residues. The germline V gene has CDR1 SGHTA and CDR2 FQGTGA. CDR3 sequence: CATQLAGGHTGELFF. The CDR3 DNA reads TGTGCCACCCAACTAGCGGGAGGGCACACCGGGGAGCTGTTTTTT. The variable domain in full, completed from reference TRBV7-3 and TRBJ2-2, reads GAGVSQTPSNKVTEKGKYVELRCDPISGHTALYWYRQSLGQGPEFLIYFQGTGAADDSGLPNDRFFAVRPEGSVSTLKIQRTERGDSAVYLCATQLAGGHTGELFFGEGSRLTVL.

This clonotype was observed a few times. J is TRBJ2-7 and V is TRBV7-2; 9 bases fit TRBD2. The CDR3 consists of 14 residues. V was clipped by 4 bases and J by 6 bases; unmatched bases: 7. The germline gives CDR1 SGHTA, CDR2 FQGNSA. The CDR3 is CASSWRGGPSEQYF. Here the CDR3 DNA reads TGTGCCAGCAGCTGGCGGGGGGGCCCAAGCGAGCAGTACTTC.

The chain combines TRBV7-9 with TRBJ2-3, with 9 bases fitting TRBD2. Looked up from germline, CDR1 is SEHNR and CDR2 is FQNEAQ (reference sequence). The CDR3 is made up of 15 amino acids. J was trimmed by 8 bases and V by 5 bases; bases with no gene match: 11. CDR3 coding DNA: TGTGCCAGCAGCCGACTAGCGGCCGGGATGGGTACGCAGTATTTT. Its translation is CASSRLAAGMGTQYF.

The table lists this clonotype with a count of one. The chain carries TRBV4-2 and TRBJ1-3; D is ambiguous. V gave up 3 bases and J gave up 7 bases, with 16 bases separating them. This CDR3 is built from 15 residues. CDR1 LGHNA and CDR2 YNFKEQ come from the germline V gene. The CDR3 is CASSHTGGVRNTIYF. In DNA, the CDR3 is TGTGCCAGCAGCCATACCGGTGGGGTACGGAACACCATATATTTT.

V is TRBV6-1 and J is TRBJ1-1; D is ambiguous. V shed 1 base and J shed 4 bases, with 10 bases lying between them. CDR1 MNHNS and CDR2 SASEGT come from the germline V gene. CDR3 length: 14 amino acids. The CDR3 sequence is CASSEGGSATEAFF. CDR3 DNA sequence: TGTGCCAGCAGTGAAGGTGGGTCGGCCACTGAAGCTTTCTTT.

This clonotype showed up just a few times. The chain combines TRBV7-9 with TRBJ2-5, with TRBD1 matching 8 bases. After removal of 5 bases from V and 3 bases from J, the junction contained 5 bases not matched to a gene. The CDR3 has 14 residues. Germline loops: CDR1 SEHNR, CDR2 FQNEAQ (reference sequence). The CDR3 here is CASSLMTGEETQYF. The CDR3 nucleotides are TGTGCCAGCAGCCTCATGACAGGGGAAGAGACCCAGTACTTC.

V usage is TRBV27 and J usage is TRBJ2-7, with 10 bases aligning to TRBD1. The V gene's germline CDR1 is MNHEY and CDR2 SMNVEV (reference sequence). Trimming removed 9 bases from V and 5 bases from J; junction bases left unmatched: 4. This CDR3 comprises 12 residues. As DNA, the CDR3 is TGTGCCAGTGGGGACAGGGGAAACGAGCAGTACTTC. It encodes CASGDRGNEQYF.

This clonotype was recorded a few times. The gene calls are TRBV6-5 and TRBJ1-3, with D perhaps TRBD1 (5 bases). The CDR3 runs 16 residues. Germline CDR1 and CDR2: MNHEY and SVGAGI. Trimming cost V 2 bases and J 2 bases, with 13 bases left between them. CDR3 nucleotides: TGTGCCAGCAGTTACGGTGTTCCGGGGGCTGGAAACACCATATATTTT. It yields the protein CASSYGVPGAGNTIYF.

V and J are TRBV7-8 and TRBJ1-6; 10 nucleotides match TRBD1. The length of the CDR3 is 14 residues. After removal of 5 bases from V and 11 bases from J, the junction contained 6 bases not matched to a gene. Germline lookup yields CDR1 SGHVS and CDR2 FQNEAQ. CDR3 in amino acids: CASSTTGGNPPLHF. Written as DNA, the CDR3 is TGTGCCAGCAGCACGACAGGGGGCAATCCACCCCTCCACTTT.

The chain uses TRBV7-2 and TRBJ2-3, with D unclear. Germline CDR1 reads SGHTA; CDR2 reads FQGNSA. V lost 4 bases to trimming and J lost 5 bases, with 13 bases between them. CDR3 length: 14 residues. The CDR3 reads CASSSIWTGDTQYF. The CDR3 nucleotides read TGTGCCAGCAGCTCCATCTGGACCGGAGATACGCAGTATTTT.

In its sample, this clonotype was seen many times. The chain has TRBV7-2 and TRBJ2-1; D possibly corresponds to TRBD2 (6 bases). V lost 1 base, J lost 1 base, and 8 bases lay in between. The CDR3 length is 15 residues. Per germline, CDR1 SGHTA and CDR2 FQGNSA. CDR3 in amino acids: CASSLVAGSYNEQFF. CDR3 DNA: TGTGCCAGCAGCTTAGTGGCGGGGTCCTACAATGAGCAGTTCTTC.

The chain links TRBV6-5 to TRBJ1-2; D unresolved. This CDR3 region has 16 residues. The germline V gene has CDR1 MNHEY and CDR2 SVGAGI. V was clipped by 0 bases and J by 0 bases, with 11 bases between them. The CDR3 DNA follows: TGTGCCAGCAGTTACTCCCGGACGGCAGCTAACTATGGCTACACCTTC. Translated: CASSYSRTAANYGYTF.

Here the CDR3 DNA reads TGTGCCAGTAATTCCGGGGCCGGGGGGTTGGGCAATCAGCCCCAGCATTTT. Translating it yields CASNSGAGGLGNQPQHF. This chain joins TRBV19 and TRBJ1-5; maybe TRBD1 (5 bases). The CDR3 runs to 17 residues. V was clipped by 7 bases and J by 2 bases, with 21 bases between them. Germline CDR1 LNHDA, CDR2 SQIVND (reference sequence).

The chain has TRBV6-8 and TRBJ2-1; 7 nucleotides align to TRBD1. With V trimmed by 6 bases and J by 6 bases, 11 bases remained unmatched. The CDR3 is 15 residues long. Germline CDR1 is MNHGY and CDR2 is SAAAGT. CDR3 DNA: TGTGCCAGCAGCAAAAACAGGGGATGGGGCAATGAGCAGTTCTTC. This sequence encodes CASSKNRGWGNEQFF.

This clonotype appeared many times. The rearrangement links TRBV6-1 to TRBJ2-1, with D possibly TRBD1 on 6 matching bases. CDR1 and CDR2 (germline): MNHNS, SASEGT. Trimming removed 8 bases at V and 10 bases at J, with 15 bases between. The CDR3 length is 12 residues. The CDR3 region is CASGRTTGEQFF. The CDR3 region has the DNA TGTGCCAGCGGGCGGACGACAGGCGAGCAGTTCTTC.

There are a few counts of this clonotype. This chain links TRBV6-1 with TRBJ2-7; 9 bases are a match to TRBD2. Per the germline V gene, CDR1 is MNHNS and CDR2 is SASEGT. The CDR3 consists of 16 residues. The V gene end was trimmed by 8 bases and the J gene end by 3 bases; junction bases not matched to a gene: 14. The CDR3 nucleotides are TGTGCCAGCTCCGGGGCGGGAGGGCCGGCAAACTACGAGCAGTACTTC. Its protein is CASSGAGGPANYEQYF.

The chain uses TRBV20-1 and TRBJ2-3, with 10 positions matching TRBD2. CDR1 is DFQATT and CDR2 is SNEGSKA in the germline V gene (reference sequence). CDR3 size: 15 residues. J gave up 3 bases and V 2 bases, and 5 bases lay outside the gene matches. The CDR3 loop is CSARISGRATDTQYF. DNA of the CDR3: TGCAGTGCTAGAATCAGCGGGAGGGCGACAGATACGCAGTATTTT.

The chain has TRBV4-3 and TRBJ1-1; D is unclear. CDR1 is LGHNA, CDR2 YSLEER, per germline. V shed 2 bases and J shed 1 base, with 8 bases lying between them. The CDR3 is made up of 14 amino acids. In DNA form, the CDR3 reads TGCGCCAGCAGCCAAATAATAGGGAACACTGAAGCTTTCTTT. Residues: CASSQIIGNTEAFF.

The chain links TRBV5-4 to TRBJ1-6; 11 nucleotides agree with TRBD1. The CDR3 runs to 15 residues. V shed 5 bases, J shed 11 bases, and the junction held 9 bases outside the gene matches. Germline V gives CDR1 SGHNT, CDR2 YYREEE (reference sequence). In DNA form, the CDR3 reads TGTGCCAGCAGGCCGGGACAGGGGGTCGAGGCACCCCTCCACTTT. Protein product: CASRPGQGVEAPLHF.

V is TRBV19 and J is TRBJ2-4; D is perhaps TRBD2 (6 bases). Germline CDR1 and CDR2: LNHDA and SQIVND (reference sequence). Trimming removed 3 bases at V and 6 bases at J, with 9 bases between. The CDR3 has 13 residues. In nucleotides, the CDR3 is TGTGCCAGTAGTATCCCCGGGGGAAACATTCAGTACTTC. Protein product: CASSIPGGNIQYF.